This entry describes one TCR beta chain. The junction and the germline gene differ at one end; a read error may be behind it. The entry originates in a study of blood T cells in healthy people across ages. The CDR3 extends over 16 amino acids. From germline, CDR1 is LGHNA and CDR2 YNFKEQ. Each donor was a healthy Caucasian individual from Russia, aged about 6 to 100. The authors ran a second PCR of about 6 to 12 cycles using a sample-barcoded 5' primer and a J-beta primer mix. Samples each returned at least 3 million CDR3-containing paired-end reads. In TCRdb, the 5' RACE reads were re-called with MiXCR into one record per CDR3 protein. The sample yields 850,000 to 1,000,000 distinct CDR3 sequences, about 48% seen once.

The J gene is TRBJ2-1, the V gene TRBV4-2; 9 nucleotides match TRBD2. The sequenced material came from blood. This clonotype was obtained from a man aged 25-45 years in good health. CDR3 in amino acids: CASSQERGGGYNEQFF. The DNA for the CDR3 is TGTGCCAGCAGCCAAGAGCGGGGGGGCGGGTACAACGAGCAGTTCTTC.